This TCR beta chain is from a study of blood T cell repertoires in COVID-19. As for the study in general: Samples taken during acute and convalescent COVID-19 were collected in the United States, Italy and Spain. The cDNA or gDNA used as material had been derived from T cells, B-cell-depleted T cells, or PBMCs.

Original data processing: Amplified reference gene primers provided the basis for estimating nucleated cell counts. The repertoire was sequenced with immunoSEQ multiplex PCR; TCRdb's copy has only in-frame clones and lacks some. V, J and clone size were drawn from that table, and D and trimming were deduced from the DNA. This table holds around 700,000 clones, more than 80% found once. The material sequenced was peripheral blood. The sequence was collected from a woman younger than 35 with acute or convalescent COVID-19.

Here the CDR3 reads CASSEWTSVQETQYF. Here the CDR3 DNA reads TGTGCCAGCAGTGAATGGACTAGCGTACAAGAGACCCAGTACTTC. The chain recombines TRBV6-1 with TRBJ2-5, with 9 bases identical to TRBD2. This CDR3 comprises 15 residues. Germline V gives CDR1 MNHNS, CDR2 SASEGT. Germline trimming cut 2 bases from V and 2 bases from J; bases unmatched to any gene: 3.